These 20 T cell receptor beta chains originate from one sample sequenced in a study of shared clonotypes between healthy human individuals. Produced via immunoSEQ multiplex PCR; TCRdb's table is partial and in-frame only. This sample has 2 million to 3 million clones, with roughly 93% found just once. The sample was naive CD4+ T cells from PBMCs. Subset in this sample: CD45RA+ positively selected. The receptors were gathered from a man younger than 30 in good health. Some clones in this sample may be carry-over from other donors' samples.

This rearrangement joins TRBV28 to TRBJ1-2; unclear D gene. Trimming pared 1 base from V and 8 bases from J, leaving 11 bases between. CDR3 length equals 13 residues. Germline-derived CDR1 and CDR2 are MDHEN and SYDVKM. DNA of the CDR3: TGTGCCAGCAGTTTATTAGGCGACTGGGGCTACACCTTC. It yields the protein CASSLLGDWGYTF.

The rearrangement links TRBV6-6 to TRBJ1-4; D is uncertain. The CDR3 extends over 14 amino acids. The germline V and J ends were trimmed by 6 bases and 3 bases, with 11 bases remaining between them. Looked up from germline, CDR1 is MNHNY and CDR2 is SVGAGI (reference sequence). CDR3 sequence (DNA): TGTGCCAGCAGAACGACGGTTGCTAATGAAAAACTGTTTTTT. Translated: CASRTTVANEKLFF.

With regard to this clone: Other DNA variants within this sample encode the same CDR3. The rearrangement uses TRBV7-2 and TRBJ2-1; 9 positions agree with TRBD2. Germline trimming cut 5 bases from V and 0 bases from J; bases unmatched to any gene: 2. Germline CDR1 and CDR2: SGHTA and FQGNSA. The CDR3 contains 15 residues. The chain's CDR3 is CASSRSGSSYNEQFF. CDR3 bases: TGTGCCAGCAGCCGTAGCGGGAGCTCCTACAATGAGCAGTTCTTC.

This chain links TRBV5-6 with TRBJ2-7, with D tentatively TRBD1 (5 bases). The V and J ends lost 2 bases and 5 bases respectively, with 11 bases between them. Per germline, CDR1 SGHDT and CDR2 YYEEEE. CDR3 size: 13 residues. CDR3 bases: TGTGCCAGCAGCTTATTTCAGGGTGACGAGCAGTACTTC. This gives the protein CASSLFQGDEQYF.

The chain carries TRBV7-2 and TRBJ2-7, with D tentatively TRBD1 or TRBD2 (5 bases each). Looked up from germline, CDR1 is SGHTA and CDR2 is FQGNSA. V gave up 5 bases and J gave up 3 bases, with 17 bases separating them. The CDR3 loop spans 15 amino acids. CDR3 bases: TGTGCCAGCAGCCCTCACCGGGGCGTAATCTACGAGCAGTACTTC. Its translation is CASSPHRGVIYEQYF.

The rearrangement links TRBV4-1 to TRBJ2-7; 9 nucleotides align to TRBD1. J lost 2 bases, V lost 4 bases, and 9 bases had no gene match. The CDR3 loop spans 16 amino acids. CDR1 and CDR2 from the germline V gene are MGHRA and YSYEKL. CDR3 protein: CASSPPRTGVPYEQYF. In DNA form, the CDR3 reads TGCGCCAGCAGCCCACCCCGGACAGGGGTCCCCTACGAGCAGTACTTC.

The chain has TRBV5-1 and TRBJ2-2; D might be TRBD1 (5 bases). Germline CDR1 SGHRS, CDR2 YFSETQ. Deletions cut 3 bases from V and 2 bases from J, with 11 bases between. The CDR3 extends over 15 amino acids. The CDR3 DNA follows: TGCGCCAGCAGCTGGGGCATCTCAAACACCGGGGAGCTGTTTTTT. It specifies CASSWGISNTGELFF.

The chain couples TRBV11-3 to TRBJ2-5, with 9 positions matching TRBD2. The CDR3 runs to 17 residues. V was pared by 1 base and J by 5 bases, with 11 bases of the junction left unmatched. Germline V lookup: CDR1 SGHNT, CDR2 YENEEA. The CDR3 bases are TGTGCCAGCAGCTTAGTAGCTAGCGGGACCTCATGGGAGACCCAGTACTTC. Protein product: CASSLVASGTSWETQYF.

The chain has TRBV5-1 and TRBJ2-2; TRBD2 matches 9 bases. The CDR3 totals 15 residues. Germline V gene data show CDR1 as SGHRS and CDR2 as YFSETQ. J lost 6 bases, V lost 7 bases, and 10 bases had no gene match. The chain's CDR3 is CASSGLAGDAGELFF. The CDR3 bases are TGCGCCAGCTCCGGATTAGCGGGAGATGCCGGGGAGCTGTTTTTT.

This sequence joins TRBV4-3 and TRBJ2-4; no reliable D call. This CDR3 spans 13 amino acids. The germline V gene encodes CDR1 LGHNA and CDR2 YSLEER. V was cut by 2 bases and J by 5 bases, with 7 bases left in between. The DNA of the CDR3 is TGCGCCAGCAGCCAACACGGAGAAAACATTCAGTACTTC. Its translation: CASSQHGENIQYF.

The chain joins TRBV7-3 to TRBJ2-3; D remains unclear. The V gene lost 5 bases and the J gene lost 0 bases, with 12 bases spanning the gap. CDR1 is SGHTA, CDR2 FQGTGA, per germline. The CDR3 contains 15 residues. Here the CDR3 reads CASSPGPGSTDTQYF. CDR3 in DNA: TGTGCCAGCAGCCCTGGCCCAGGTAGCACAGATACGCAGTATTTT. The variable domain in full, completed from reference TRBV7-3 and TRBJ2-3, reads GAGVSQTPSNKVTEKGKYVELRCDPISGHTALYWYRQSLGQGPEFLIYFQGTGAADDSGLPNDRFFAVRPEGSVSTLKIQRTERGDSAVYLCASSPGPGSTDTQYFGPGTRLTVL.

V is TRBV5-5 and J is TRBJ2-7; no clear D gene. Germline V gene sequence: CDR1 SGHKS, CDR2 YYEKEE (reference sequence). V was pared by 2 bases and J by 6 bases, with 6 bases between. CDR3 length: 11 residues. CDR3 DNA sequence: TGTGCCAGCAGCTTTCGGAGCGAGCAGTACTTC. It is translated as CASSFRSEQYF.

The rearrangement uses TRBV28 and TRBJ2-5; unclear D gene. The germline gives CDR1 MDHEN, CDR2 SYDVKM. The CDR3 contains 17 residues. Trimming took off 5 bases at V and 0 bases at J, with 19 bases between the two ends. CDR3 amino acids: CASSLRPPGHYQETQYF. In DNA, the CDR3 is TGTGCCAGCAGTCTCCGGCCCCCAGGCCATTACCAAGAGACCCAGTACTTC.

The CDR3: CASSRRGGINYGYTF. The CDR3, as DNA: TGCGCCAGCAGCCGCCGAGGGGGAATTAACTATGGCTACACCTTC. The V and J genes are TRBV4-3 and TRBJ1-2, with D tentatively TRBD1 (6 bases). V was cut by 4 bases and J by 1 base, with 13 bases left in between. This CDR3 has 15 residues. Looked up from germline, CDR1 is LGHNA and CDR2 is YSLEER.

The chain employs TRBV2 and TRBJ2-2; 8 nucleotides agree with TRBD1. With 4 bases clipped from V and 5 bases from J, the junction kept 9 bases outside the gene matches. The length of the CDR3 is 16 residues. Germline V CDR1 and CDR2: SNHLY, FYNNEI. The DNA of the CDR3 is TGTGCCAGCAGTGCCACAGGGGGTGGTAAAACCGGGGAGCTGTTTTTT. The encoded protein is CASSATGGGKTGELFF.

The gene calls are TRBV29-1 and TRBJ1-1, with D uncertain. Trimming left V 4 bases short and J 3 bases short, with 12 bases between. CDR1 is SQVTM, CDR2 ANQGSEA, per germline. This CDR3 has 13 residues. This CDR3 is CSVGSGYDTEAFF. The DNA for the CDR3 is TGCAGCGTTGGTTCCGGTTACGACACTGAAGCTTTCTTT.

The CDR3 loop is CASTPRTGGSYEQYF. DNA for the CDR3: TGTGCCAGCACACCAAGGACCGGAGGCTCCTACGAGCAGTACTTC. V is TRBV6-1 and J is TRBJ2-7, with a tentative D call TRBD2 (5 bases). This CDR3 region has 15 residues. CDR1 is MNHNS, CDR2 SASEGT, per germline. The V end was cut by 7 bases, the J end by 0 bases, with 16 bases between.

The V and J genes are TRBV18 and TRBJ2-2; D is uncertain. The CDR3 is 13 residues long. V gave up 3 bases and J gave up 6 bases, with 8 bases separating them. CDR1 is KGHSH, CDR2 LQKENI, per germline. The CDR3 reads CASSPDIAGELFF. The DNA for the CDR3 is TGTGCCAGCTCACCCGACATTGCCGGGGAGCTGTTTTTT.

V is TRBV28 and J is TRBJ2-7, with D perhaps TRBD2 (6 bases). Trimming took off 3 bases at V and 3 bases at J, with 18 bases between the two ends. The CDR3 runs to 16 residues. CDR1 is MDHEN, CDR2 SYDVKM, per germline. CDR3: CASSFGRPGLGYEQYF. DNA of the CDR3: TGTGCCAGCAGTTTCGGACGCCCGGGACTCGGCTACGAGCAGTACTTC.

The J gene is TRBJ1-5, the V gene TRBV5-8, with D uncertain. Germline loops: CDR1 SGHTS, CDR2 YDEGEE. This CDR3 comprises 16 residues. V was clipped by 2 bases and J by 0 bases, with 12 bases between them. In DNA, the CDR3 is TGTGCCAGCAGCTTCACAGAAATATATAGCAATCAGCCCCAGCATTTT. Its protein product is CASSFTEIYSNQPQHF.